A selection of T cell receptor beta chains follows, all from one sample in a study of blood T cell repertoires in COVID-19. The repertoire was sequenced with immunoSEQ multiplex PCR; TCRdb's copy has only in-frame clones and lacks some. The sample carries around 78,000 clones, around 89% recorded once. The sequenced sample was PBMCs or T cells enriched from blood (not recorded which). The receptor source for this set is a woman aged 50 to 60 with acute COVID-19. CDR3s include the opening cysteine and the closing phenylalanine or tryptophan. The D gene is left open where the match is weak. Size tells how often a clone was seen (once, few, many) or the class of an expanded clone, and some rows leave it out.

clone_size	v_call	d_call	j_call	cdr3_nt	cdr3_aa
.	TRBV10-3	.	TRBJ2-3	TGTGCCATCACCGAGATTGTAGGGGCGGGCACAGATACGCAGTATTTT	CAITEIVGAGTDTQYF
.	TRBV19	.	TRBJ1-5	TGTGCCAGCCAATTAACAGTTCCCTCTTCCCGCCAGCCCCAGCATTTT	CASQLTVPSSRQPQHF
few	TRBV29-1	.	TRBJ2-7	TGCAGCGTTGACGCTCCCACCGGCGAGCAGTACTTC	CSVDAPTGEQYF
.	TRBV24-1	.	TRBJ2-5	TGTGCCACCAGTGCAGGGCCAGGCGTTTGGGAGACCCAGTACTTC	CATSAGPGVWETQYF
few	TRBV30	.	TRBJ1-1	TGTGCCTCCGACGGGGGGAACACTGAAGCTTTCTTT	CASDGGNTEAFF
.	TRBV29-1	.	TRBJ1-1	TGCAGCGTTGAAGATCAGGGCAGAGGGGGGGGGAATGAAGCTTTCTTT	CSVEDQGRGGGNEAFF
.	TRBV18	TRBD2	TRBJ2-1	TGTGCCAGCTCACCAAGTTATACGGGAGGGCCGTGGAATGAGCAGTTCTTC	CASSPSYTGGPWNEQFF
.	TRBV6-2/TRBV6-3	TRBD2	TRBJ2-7	TGTGCCAGCAGCCCTTCCCCGGGACTAGCGGGAGAGACCCACGAGCAGTACTTC	CASSPSPGLAGETHEQYF
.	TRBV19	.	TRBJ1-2	TGTGCCAGTAGTATCGACACGACTAACCTCTATGGCTACACCTTC	CASSIDTTNLYGYTF
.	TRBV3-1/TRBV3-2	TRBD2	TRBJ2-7	TGTGCCAGCAGCCAAGGCTCGCTAGCGGGCCCCTACGAGCAGTACTTC	CASSQGSLAGPYEQYF
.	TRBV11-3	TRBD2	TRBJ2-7	TGTGCCAGCGGGACTAGTGGCTTCTACGAGCAGTACTTC	CASGTSGFYEQYF
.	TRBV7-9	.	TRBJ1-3	TGTGCCAGCAGCTTATTGTCGAACACCATATATTTT	CASSLLSNTIYF
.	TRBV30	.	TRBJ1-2	TGTGCCTGGAGAACCTCCGGTGACAGTGGCTACACCTTC	CAWRTSGDSGYTF
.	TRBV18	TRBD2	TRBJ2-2	TGTGCCAGCTCACCCACAAGAGCGGGAGTTAACGGGGAGCTGTTTTTT	CASSPTRAGVNGELFF
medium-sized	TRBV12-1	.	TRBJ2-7	TGTGCCAGCAGCTTCGTGTACGAGCAGTACTTC	CASSFVYEQYF
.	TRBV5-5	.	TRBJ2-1	TGTGCCAGCAGCTTGAGACAGGGGAGGGATGAGCAGTTCTTC	CASSLRQGRDEQFF
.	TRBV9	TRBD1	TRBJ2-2	TGTGCCAGCAGCTCACGGACAGGGAACACCGGGGAGCTGTTTTTT	CASSSRTGNTGELFF
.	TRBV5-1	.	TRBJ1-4	TGCGCCAGCAGCGGAGGGGAGGCTAATGAAAAACTGTTTTTT	CASSGGEANEKLFF
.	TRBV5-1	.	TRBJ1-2	TGCGCCAGCAGCTTGGAGGGGCAGGGTCCGTCTGGCTACACCTTC	CASSLEGQGPSGYTF
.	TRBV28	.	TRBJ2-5	TGTGCCAGCAGTCCGACCATCGACAGGCAAGAGACCCAGTACTTC	CASSPTIDRQETQYF
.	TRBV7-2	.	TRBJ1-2	TGTGCCAGCAGCTTTCCAGGCTATGGCTACACCTTC	CASSFPGYGYTF
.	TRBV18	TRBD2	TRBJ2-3	TGTGCCAGCTCACCACCGGCTAGCGGGAGGGCAGATACGCAGTATTTT	CASSPPASGRADTQYF
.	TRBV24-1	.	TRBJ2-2	TGTGCCACCAGTGAAGGGGGTAGCGCGAACACCGGGGAGCTGTTTTTT	CATSEGGSANTGELFF
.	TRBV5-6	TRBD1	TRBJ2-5	TGTGCCAGCAGCTACAGGGGAGAGACCCAGTACTTC	CASSYRGETQYF
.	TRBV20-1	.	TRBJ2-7	TGCAGTGCTGGGCGGGATTACGAGCAGTACTTC	CSAGRDYEQYF
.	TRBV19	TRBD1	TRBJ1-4	TGTGCCAGTAGGCCCGGGACAGGGACACTTCCTCGGAGTGAAAAACTGTTTTTT	CASRPGTGTLPRSEKLFF
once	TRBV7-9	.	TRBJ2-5	TGTGCCAGCAGCCGGACTGAAATGGAAGAGACCCAGTACTTC	CASSRTEMEETQYF
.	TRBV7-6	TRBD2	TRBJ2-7	TGTGCCAGCAGCTCCGCGGGAGCGGGGGCCTCCTACGAGCAGTACTTC	CASSSAGAGASYEQYF
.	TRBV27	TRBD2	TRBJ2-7	TGTGCCAGCAGTTTACTAGGTACTAGCGGGAAGGACGAGCAGTACTTC	CASSLLGTSGKDEQYF